This TCR beta chain was recorded in a study of CD8 T cells in Susac syndrome. Random hexamers were used to reverse transcribe an amount of about 0.45 to 1 ug RNA. TCRdb passed the immunoSEQ multiplex PCR reads through MiXCR, listing each CDR3 protein once. The profile shows approximately 100,000 distinct CDR3 sequences, about nine tenths of them singletons. Germline V gene lookup returns CDR1 LNHDA and CDR2 SQIVND (reference sequence). After removal of 6 bases from V and 4 bases from J, the junction contained 6 bases not matched to a gene. The CDR3 spans 14 residues. The J gene is TRBJ1-5, the V gene TRBV19; 7 bases agree with TRBD1. Material: CD8+ T cells from PBMCs. The origin of this receptor is a human donor in good health. CDR3 sequence: CASSPAGGNQPQHF. CDR3 DNA sequence: TGTGCCAGTAGCCCCGCAGGGGGGAATCAGCCCCAGCATTTT.